The source of this TCR beta chain is a study of cytomegalovirus exposure and HLA in healthy donors. The CDR3 loop spans 12 amino acids. V dropped 4 bases and J dropped 8 bases, with 14 bases sitting between them. From germline, CDR1 is SQVTM and CDR2 ANQGSEA. Researchers ran the PCR with 60 Vbeta and 13 Jbeta primers. Libraries were prepared by immunoSEQ multiplex PCR; TCRdb keeps only in-frame clonotypes and omits some of them. Here the sample table reports about 160,000 clones. The TCR comes from a woman aged 55-75 years in good health and CMV-seronegative. Source material: PBMCs. The chain links TRBV29-1 to TRBJ1-2; perhaps TRBD1 as D (5 bases). The CDR3 loop is CSVAGRTGGYTF. CDR3 coding DNA: TGCAGCGTTGCCGGCCGTACAGGCGGCTACACCTTC.